This T cell receptor (beta chain) was profiled in a study of cytotoxic CD8 clonotypes in ibrutinib-treated CLL (TCRdb year 2021). Study-level background: The cohort had 11 relapsed/refractory and roughly 15 treatment-naive patients; 17 to 18 were IGHV unmutated. Partial responses were observed in around 25 patients and complete responses in 2; after a median follow-up of about 69 months, remission was maintained in around 14 patients and progression was observed in approximately 12. Response samples were taken after a median of roughly eleven months on treatment, ranging from about 6 to 40 months. An average of approximately 260,000 productive templates and tens of thousands of productive rearrangements was obtained per sample. Longitudinal samples were obtainable from about 30% of the roughly 90 participants in the trial. Cryopreserved peripheral blood mononuclear cells were obtained prior to treatment, at the time of response, and at either disease progression or sustained remission. All remission and progressive disease samples were collected while patients were still receiving ibrutinib. The investigation overall reported the following: Public clonotypes were found to be uncommon and were observed to contract or remain stable during treatment; the increase in clonality was shown to reflect expansion of private clonotypes at ibrutinib response. Clonality rose at ibrutinib response, remained stable during sustained remission, and dropped back toward baseline at progression. Baseline clonality exceeded that of age-matched healthy donors and correlated strongly with circulating CD8+ T-cell counts. Lymph node repertoires were not examined, and the timing of sampling was not matched between patients in sustained remission and those whose disease progressed.

This clone was detected once. What this receptor recognizes is not known. Within one base of it there is no much larger clone, and no base qualities were kept. On a MiSeq, deep resolution sequencing aimed for a depth between 1 in 1 million and 1 in 200,000 T cells, with each clonotype covered approximately 9.8x on average. The immunoSEQ hsTCRB Kit was used to generate the TCR beta libraries. The source study handled its data this way. ImmunoSEQ Data Assistant and ImmunoSEQ Analyzer were used for data analysis, and V, D and J genes were assigned according to IMGT definitions. Clonality was computed as one minus normalized Shannon entropy of productive rearrangement frequencies, ranging from 0 to 1. Only overrepresented clonotypes making up at least 0.05% of each patient's repertoire were included in the public clonotype analysis. Some 13 age-matched healthy donor repertoires from immuneACCESS served as clonality controls. In its TCRdb copy, this immuneACCESS table keeps in-frame sequences only and misses some clones. Where compared with another copy, unresolved V genes explain less than half of these, and the others have no known cause. D and trimming come from the DNA, and the V and J calls and clone size come from that table. The sample contains over 150,000 clones, about 72% of them found a single time. The ten largest clones represent roughly an eighth of the sample.

What this sample's time point label stands for: around 25 months on ibrutinib. For TCR beta library preparation, 1.5 to 2 micrograms of genomic DNA were isolated from cryopreserved PBMCs. Longitudinal blood samples from CLL patients receiving ibrutinib monotherapy were subjected to high-throughput TCR beta sequencing. The patients took part in an open-label, single-center phase 2 trial of ibrutinib monotherapy. The CDR3, from cysteine to phenylalanine, totals 15 residues. The read is trimmed to its CDR3 DNA, 45 bases read in frame from base 1. CDR1 and CDR2, per the germline V gene, are ENHRY and SYGVKD. For this chain, trimming is 5 bases at the V end and 3 bases at the J end, and the number of junction bases without a gene match is 8.

The TCR sequence derives from a human donor with chronic lymphocytic leukemia. The V and J genes are TRBV10-3 and TRBJ2-3; 7 bases in the middle match TRBD1. The sequencing used PBMCs, collected after 24 months of ibrutinib treatment. The CDR3 loop reads CAISFDRVKTDTQYF. In nucleotides, the sequence is TGTGCCATCAGTTTTGACAGGGTTAAGACAGATACGCAGTATTTT.